The 25 T cell receptor beta chains given below trace back to one sample, sequenced in a study of T cell repertoires in cytomegalovirus infection (dated by TCRdb to the late 2010s). The listed sequencing device is Illumina HiSeq 1500. TCRdb itself trimmed the public reads at Q25 with fastp, ran MiXCR and retained productive beta chains. Entries that share a CDR3 protein sequence are merged under the most common genes and DNA. The table for this sample lists about 300,000 distinct CDR3 sequences; roughly a tenth of them were counted only once. Approximately 2.4% of the sample rests with the top ten. The material sequenced was PBMCs. These receptors came from a human donor in good health (CMV status not recorded). Some clones in this sample may be carry-over from other donors' samples.

This clonotype was seen many times. The V and J genes are TRBV18 and TRBJ2-7, with D hard to call. This CDR3 comprises 12 residues. V was pared by 0 bases and J by 6 bases, with 6 bases between. Germline V gene data show CDR1 as KGHSH and CDR2 as LQKENI. The CDR3 reads CASSPPSSEQYV. CDR3 sequence (DNA): TGTGCCAGCTCACCACCGAGCTCCGAGCAGTACGTC.

A few counts support this clonotype. The chain joins TRBV19 to TRBJ1-1, with a possible D match to TRBD1 (5 bases). CDR1 and CDR2 from the germline V gene are LNHDA and SQIVND (reference sequence). V was shortened by 7 bases and J by 0 bases, with 12 bases between the two germline ends. The CDR3 has 14 amino acids. The CDR3 DNA is TGTGCCAGTAAGATATGGGGCCTGAACACTGAAGCTTTCTTT. This gives the protein CASKIWGLNTEAFF.

This clonotype was detected only once. This may come from a read error, since a much larger clone is one base off. The J gene is TRBJ1-5, the V gene TRBV6-2 or TRBV6-3; D perhaps matches TRBD1 (5 bases). The CDR3 sequence is 15 residues long. Germline lookup yields CDR1 MNHEY and CDR2 SVGEGT. CDR3 nucleotide sequence: TGTGCCAGCAGCCAGCCCGGACAAAGCAATCAGCCCCAGCGTTTT. As protein: CASSQPGQSNQPQRF.

This clonotype was detected only a few times. This chain connects TRBV27 to TRBJ1-2; D gene ambiguous. Germline-derived CDR1 and CDR2 are MNHEY and SMNVEV (reference sequence). The CDR3 totals 15 residues. Between the trimmed V and J ends, which lost 5 bases and 4 bases, there was a span of 17 bases. CDR3 DNA sequence: TGTGCCAGCAGTCCCAAGTGGGGATCCGTCTATGGCTACACCTTC. Translation: CASSPKWGSVYGYTF.

This rearrangement joins TRBV12-3 or TRBV12-4 to TRBJ2-5, with 8 bases matching TRBD1. Losses at the gene ends were 8 bases for V and 2 bases for J; bases not matched to a gene: 4. The length of the CDR3 is 13 residues. For the CDR3, the DNA is TGTGCCAGCGAAGACAGGGGTCAAGAGACCCAGTACTTC. Translating it yields CASEDRGQETQYF.

The V and J genes are TRBV6-6 and TRBJ1-1; the match to TRBD1 covers 7 bases. The CDR3 is 12 amino acids. Germline values: CDR1 MNHNY, CDR2 SVGAGI (reference sequence). The junction had 5 bases not matched to a gene; V was cut back by 5 bases and J by 8 bases. CDR3: CASSPGQLEAFF. In nucleotides, the CDR3 is TGTGCCAGCAGTCCGGGACAGTTGGAAGCTTTCTTT.

The chain recombines TRBV2 with TRBJ1-2, with a possible D match to TRBD1 (6 bases). Looked up from germline, CDR1 is SNHLY and CDR2 is FYNNEI. This CDR3 comprises 15 residues. V shed 7 bases and J shed 7 bases, with 22 bases lying between them. CDR3 sequence: CASNAQGPSQSGYTF. The CDR3 coding sequence is TGTGCCAGCAATGCCCAGGGGCCTTCGCAGAGTGGCTACACCTTC.

This clonotype was seen a handful of times. The chain joins TRBV29-1 to TRBJ1-4; D is possibly TRBD1 (5 bases). V was trimmed by 7 bases and J by 7 bases, leaving 16 bases between them. Germline loops: CDR1 SQVTM, CDR2 ANQGSEA. The CDR3 spans 13 residues. The CDR3 reads CSGSGTAGEKLFF. The CDR3 DNA follows: TGCAGCGGGTCCGGGACTGCGGGTGAAAAACTGTTTTTT.

This clonotype showed up many times. This sequence joins TRBV7-2 and TRBJ2-5, with TRBD1 as a possible D gene (6 bases). The CDR3 is 15 residues long. V was pared by 1 base and J by 5 bases, with 14 bases between. Germline lookup yields CDR1 SGHTA and CDR2 FQGNSA. The CDR3 DNA sequence: TGTGCCAGCAGCTTAGGGCCGGGTCAGGGGGAGACCCAGTACTTC. Its translation: CASSLGPGQGETQYF.

This clonotype was found many times. V gene TRBV29-1 combines with J gene TRBJ2-7; D not certain. The CDR3 totals 12 residues. The germline V gene encodes CDR1 SQVTM and CDR2 ANQGSEA. V was pared by 6 bases and J by 2 bases, with 11 bases between. For the CDR3, the DNA is TGCAGCGTCGTGACTGACACCTACGAGCAGTACGTC. Its translation: CSVVTDTYEQYV.

This clonotype was observed at least ten times. V is TRBV7-2 and J is TRBJ2-1; D possibly corresponds to TRBD2 (5 bases). Germline loops: CDR1 SGHTA, CDR2 FQGNSA. The CDR3 runs 19 residues. Between the trimmed V and J ends, which lost 6 bases and 0 bases, there was a span of 24 bases. The chain's CDR3 is CASRYGLTRWVRSYNEQFF. The CDR3, as DNA: TGTGCCAGCAGATACGGACTCACACGATGGGTTCGCTCCTACAATGAGCAGTTCTTC. The full variable domain, in which reference TRBV7-2 and TRBJ2-1 provide the parts outside the CDR3, is GAGVSQSPSNKVTEKGKDVELRCDPISGHTALYWYRQSLGQGLEFLIYFQGNSAPDKSGLPSDRFSAERTGGSVSTLTIQRTQQEDSAVYLCASRYGLTRWVRSYNEQFFGPGTRLTVL.

The rearrangement links TRBV10-3 to TRBJ2-1; D not certain. Trimming left V 2 bases short and J 0 bases short, with 8 bases between. The germline V gene encodes CDR1 ENHRY and CDR2 SYGVKD. This CDR3 has 15 amino acids. CDR3: CAISEGGTSYNEQFF. CDR3 coding DNA: TGTGCCATCAGTGAGGGCGGAACCTCCTACAATGAGCAGTTCTTC.

This clonotype was counted only a few times. The chain uses TRBV20-1 and TRBJ1-2; D is uncertain. With 6 bases removed from V and 3 bases from J, the gap between germline ends came to 14 bases. This CDR3 has 13 residues. The germline V gene has CDR1 DFQATT and CDR2 SNEGSKA (reference sequence). The CDR3 protein is CSALQSVDYGYTF. The CDR3, as DNA: TGCAGTGCCCTTCAAAGCGTGGACTATGGCTACACCTTC.

This clonotype was detected ten times or more. The V call is TRBV6-2 or TRBV6-3, the J call TRBJ2-7; D remains unclear. The CDR3 consists of 13 residues. CDR1 is MNHEY and CDR2 is SVGEGT in the germline V gene. V lost 2 bases and J lost 2, with 7 bases in between. The CDR3 DNA follows: TGTGCCAGCAGTTACGACAACACCTACGAGCAGTACGTC. Protein sequence: CASSYDNTYEQYV.

This clonotype was seen at least ten times. The rearrangement links TRBV7-9 to TRBJ1-2, with TRBD1 identical over 7 bases. Losses at the gene ends were 7 bases for V and 1 base for J; bases not matched to a gene: 6. Germline lookup yields CDR1 SEHNR and CDR2 FQNEAQ (reference sequence). This CDR3 comprises 14 residues. CDR3 loop: CASIRTGLNYGYTF. For the CDR3, the DNA is TGTGCCAGCATCCGGACAGGCCTTAACTATGGCTACACCTTC.

Many counts were recorded for this clonotype. The chain recombines TRBV6-6 with TRBJ2-1, with D possibly matching TRBD1 (6 bases). CDR1 and CDR2 from the germline V gene are MNHNY and SVGAGI (reference sequence). V was clipped by 9 bases and J by 0 bases, with 15 bases between them. This CDR3 region has 15 residues. The CDR3 DNA reads as TGTGCCAGTTCAGGGGTCAGGGTCTCCTACAATGAGCAGTTCTTC. Translated: CASSGVRVSYNEQFF.

This clonotype was picked up many times. The gene calls are TRBV2 and TRBJ1-4; D uncertain. This CDR3 region has 15 residues. The germline V gene has CDR1 SNHLY and CDR2 FYNNEI. The V end was cut by 0 bases, the J end by 3 bases, with 8 bases between. CDR3: CASSEAVRPNEKLFF. The CDR3 DNA sequence: TGTGCCAGCAGTGAAGCGGTCAGGCCTAATGAAAAACTGTTTTTT. The full variable domain, completed using reference TRBV2 and TRBJ1-4, is EPEVTQTPSHQVTQMGQEVILRCVPISNHLYFYWYRQILGQKVEFLVSFYNNEISEKSEIFDDQFSVERPDGSNFTLKIRSTKLEDSAMYFCASSEAVRPNEKLFFGSGTQLSVL.

This clonotype was seen only once. The rearrangement joins TRBV2 to TRBJ2-5; 10 bases are shared with TRBD1. With 6 bases clipped from V and 5 bases from J, the junction kept 9 bases outside the gene matches. Germline V lookup: CDR1 SNHLY, CDR2 FYNNEI. The CDR3 loop spans 15 amino acids. The CDR3 here is CASRDDRGREETQYF. The CDR3 DNA reads as TGTGCCAGCAGGGATGACAGGGGGCGCGAGGAGACCCAGTACTTC.

The genes are TRBV6-6 and TRBJ2-1, with 7 bases matching TRBD1. J lost 6 bases, V lost 6 bases, and 5 bases had no gene match. The CDR3 extends over 13 amino acids. Germline CDR1 and CDR2: MNHNY and SVGAGI (reference sequence). CDR3 loop: CASSPNRGNEQFF. The DNA for the CDR3 is TGTGCCAGCAGCCCGAACAGGGGCAATGAGCAGTTCTTC.

This clonotype was picked up many times. This chain connects TRBV7-2 to TRBJ1-6; D uncertain. Looked up from germline, CDR1 is SGHTA and CDR2 is FQGNSA. Trimming removed 0 bases at V and 7 bases at J, with 1 base between. CDR3 size: 12 residues. This CDR3 reads CASSLANSPLHF. As DNA, the CDR3 is TGTGCCAGCAGCTTAGCAAATTCACCCCTCCACTTT.

In DNA, the CDR3 is TGTGCCAGTCGAGAGGGGGGTCTCTACGAGCAGTACTTC. The encoded protein is CASREGGLYEQYF. The V gene is TRBV2, the J gene TRBJ2-7, with D perhaps given as TRBD1 or TRBD2 (6 bases each). CDR1 and CDR2 from the germline V gene are SNHLY and FYNNEI. This CDR3 is 13 amino acids long. The V end was cut by 9 bases, the J end by 3 bases, with 15 bases between.

This clonotype has at least ten counts. The chain employs TRBV2 and TRBJ2-4; no clear D gene. The length of the CDR3 is 15 residues. Per germline, CDR1 SNHLY and CDR2 FYNNEI. Trimming cost V 4 bases and J 8 bases, with 18 bases left between them. This chain's CDR3 is CASSASHTPKDIQYF. The CDR3 DNA reads TGTGCCAGCAGTGCCTCCCACACCCCGAAGGACATTCAGTACTTC.

In this sample, this clonotype turned up many times. V is TRBV7-9 and J is TRBJ2-3, with D unclear. This CDR3 has 12 residues. Germline V gene sequence: CDR1 SEHNR, CDR2 FQNEAQ (reference sequence). V gave up 5 bases and J gave up 5 bases, with 8 bases separating them. Here the CDR3 DNA reads TGTGCCAGCAGCCCATCCGTAGATACGCAGTATTTT. Its protein product is CASSPSVDTQYF. Supplemented by reference TRBV7-9 and TRBJ2-3, the full variable domain reads DTGVSQNPRHKITKRGQNVTFRCDPISEHNRLYWYRQTLGQGPEFLTYFQNEAQLEKSRLLSDRFSAERPKGSFSTLEIQRTEQGDSAMYLCASSPSVDTQYFGPGTRLTVL.

This clonotype was picked up many times. The V and J genes are TRBV27 and TRBJ1-1, with a possible D match to TRBD1 (6 bases). CDR1 is MNHEY, CDR2 SMNVEV, per germline (reference sequence). Trimming shortened V by 8 bases and J by 11 bases, and 27 bases separated the two germline ends. This CDR3 comprises 15 residues. DNA for the CDR3: TGTGCCAGCCTCGGAGTAGTGGGGGCCAGGGTGTACGCTTTCTTT. Amino acids: CASLGVVGARVYAFF.

This clonotype was counted at least ten times. The rearrangement links TRBV6-6 to TRBJ2-5; a weak D match, TRBD2 (6 bases). This CDR3 contains 15 residues. V was clipped by 2 bases and J by 6 bases, with 16 bases between them. Germline assignment: CDR1 MNHNY and CDR2 SVGAGI (reference sequence). The CDR3 sequence is CASSYPTGGVKTQYF. The CDR3 DNA follows: TGTGCCAGCAGTTACCCAACCGGAGGGGTAAAGACCCAGTACTTC.